This T cell receptor (beta chain) was recorded in a study of T cells after yellow fever vaccination. Study context: SMART-Seq v4 Ultra Low Input served to prepare low-cell-number fractions.

UMIs were added to TCR cDNA along with a universal primer site when it was made by 5'RACE template switching. TCRdb ran MiXCR on the 5' RACE reads and lists one entry per CDR3 protein. The table has 500,000 to 650,000 distinct CDR3 sequences, 12% seen once. V was cut by 6 bases and J by 0 bases, with 15 bases left in between. The CDR3 runs to 16 residues. The germline V gene has CDR1 SGHAT and CDR2 FQDESV (reference sequence). V and J are TRBV11-1 and TRBJ2-4; possible D gene TRBD2, 6 bases. The sequenced sample was PBMCs, obtained on the day of the yellow fever booster vaccination. The sequence came from a man aged 25 to 45 who received the YFV17D yellow fever vaccine. CDR3 sequence reads: CASSSIGTLAKNIQYF. In nucleotides, the CDR3 is TGTGCCAGCAGTTCAATTGGGACTCTAGCCAAAAACATTCAGTACTTC.